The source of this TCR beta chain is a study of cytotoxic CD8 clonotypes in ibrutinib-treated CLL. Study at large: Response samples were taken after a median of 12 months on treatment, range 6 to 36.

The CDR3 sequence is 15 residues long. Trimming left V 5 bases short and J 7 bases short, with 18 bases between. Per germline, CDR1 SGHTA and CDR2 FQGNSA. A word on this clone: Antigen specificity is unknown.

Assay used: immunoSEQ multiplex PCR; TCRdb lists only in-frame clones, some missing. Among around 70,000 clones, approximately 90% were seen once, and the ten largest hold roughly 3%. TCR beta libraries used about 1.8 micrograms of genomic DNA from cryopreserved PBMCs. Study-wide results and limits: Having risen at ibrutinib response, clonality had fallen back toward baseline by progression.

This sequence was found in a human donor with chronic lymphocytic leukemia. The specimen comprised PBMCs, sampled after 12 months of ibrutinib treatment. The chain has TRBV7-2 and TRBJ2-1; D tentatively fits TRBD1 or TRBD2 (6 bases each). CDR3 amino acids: CASSRSGPGANEQFF. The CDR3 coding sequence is TGTGCCAGCAGCCGGAGTGGGCCGGGGGCGAATGAGCAGTTCTTC.